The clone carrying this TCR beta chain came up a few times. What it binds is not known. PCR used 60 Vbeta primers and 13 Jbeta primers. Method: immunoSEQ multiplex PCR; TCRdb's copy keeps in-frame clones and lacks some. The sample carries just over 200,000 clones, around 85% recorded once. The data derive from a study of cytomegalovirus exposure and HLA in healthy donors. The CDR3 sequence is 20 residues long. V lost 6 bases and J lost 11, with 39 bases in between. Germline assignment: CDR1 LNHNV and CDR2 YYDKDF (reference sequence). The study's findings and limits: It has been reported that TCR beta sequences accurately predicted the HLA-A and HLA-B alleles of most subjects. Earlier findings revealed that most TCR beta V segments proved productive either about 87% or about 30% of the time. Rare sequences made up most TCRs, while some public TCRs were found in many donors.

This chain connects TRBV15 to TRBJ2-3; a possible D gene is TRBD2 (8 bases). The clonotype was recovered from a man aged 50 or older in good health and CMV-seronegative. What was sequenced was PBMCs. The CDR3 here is CATSSGTELLDGGPGGGQYF. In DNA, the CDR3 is TGTGCCACCAGTAGCGGGACAGAACTGCTCGACGGTGGGCCGGGAGGGGGGCAGTATTTT.